This T cell receptor (beta chain) was sequenced for a study of regulatory T cells in long-lasting Graves disease. The study, taken as a whole, reports: Fewer public clonotypes were shared by new patients (roughly 910) than by persistent patients (fewer than 3,000).

Stated time point: newly diagnosed GD, antithyroid drugs for less than 3 months. Scientists built the TCR library using RNA that was extracted from PBMCs. Roughly 10 milliliters of peripheral blood went into EDTA tubes. With iRepertoire HTBI primers and Arm-PCR of CDR3 regions, TCR beta libraries were built. TCRdb called the multiplex PCR reads again in MiXCR, with one record for every CDR3 protein. The sample contains about 380,000 distinct CDR3 sequences, about 14% of which appear only once. J was trimmed by 3 bases and V by 3 bases; bases with no gene match: 8. This CDR3 spans 17 amino acids. Germline V gene lookup returns CDR1 KGHDR and CDR2 SFDVKD. In this sample, this clonotype turned up a few times. Antigen specificity is unknown.

The TCR comes from a female donor with Graves disease. This material consisted of peripheral blood mononuclear cells (PBMCs), taken at new diagnosis, from a patient treated with antithyroid drugs. The V call is TRBV24-1, the J call TRBJ2-2; 8 nucleotides align to TRBD2. In DNA, the CDR3 is TGTGCCACCAGTGATCCGGCGGGAGGCGGGGACACCGGGGAGCTGTTTTTT. It is translated as CATSDPAGGGDTGELFF.